The sequence of this T cell receptor (beta chain) was determined in a study of cytomegalovirus exposure and HLA in healthy donors. Study-level points and caveats: Indistinguishability led to the exclusion of some V segments, TRBV6-2 and TRBV6-3 included. Donors belonging to an Asian-associated ancestry cluster reportedly showed fewer N-insertions in productive TCRs than the roughly 670-donor mean, according to what a later analysis found. In a later analysis, DRB1 alleles had the most associated TCRs; HLA-C alleles the fewest.

Germline V gene data show CDR1 as MNHNS and CDR2 as SASEGT. The J segment lost 7 bases and the V segment lost 4 bases, leaving 9 bases of the junction unmatched. The CDR3 has 16 amino acids. The donors were healthy bone marrow donors. 60 Vbeta and 13 Jbeta primers were used in PCR. Sequencing used immunoSEQ multiplex PCR; TCRdb keeps in-frame clones, though not all of them. The sample has about 200,000 clones. Turning to this clone: Its antigen remains unknown.

Sequenced: PBMCs. This sequence originates from a girl aged 2 to 10 in good health and CMV-seropositive. The V and J genes are TRBV6-1 and TRBJ2-1; 11 bases map to TRBD1. The CDR3 loop is CASSGGGQGVWNEQFF. CDR3 bases: TGTGCCAGCAGTGGGGGGGGACAGGGGGTGTGGAATGAGCAGTTCTTC.